A single sample is the source of the 21 T cell receptor beta chains below, sequenced in a study of Ad26.COV2.S vaccination and SARS-CoV-2 variants. Repertoires were generated with immunoSEQ multiplex PCR, while TCRdb's copy carries only in-frame clones and drops some. The sample contains some 330,000 clones, roughly 90% of which appear only once. Treatment of the sample: some 20 received Ad26.COV2.S at low or high dose, single or two shots; about five received placebo; per-sample allocation not given. The samples were gathered on day 63 after the first injection of vaccine or placebo. This specimen consisted of peripheral blood, obtained in a trial of Ad26.COV2.S vaccine versus placebo. The receptors stem from a person aged 18-60 years who received the Ad26.COV2.S COVID-19 vaccine or a placebo.

The CDR3 sequence is CASSQFTTPTEAFF. In nucleotides, the CDR3 is TGCGCCAGCAGCCAATTTACAACACCCACTGAAGCTTTCTTT. This chain links TRBV4-1 with TRBJ1-1; D is ambiguous. The CDR3 contains 14 residues. Germline CDR1 reads MGHRA; CDR2 reads YSYEKL. The V end was cut by 2 bases, the J end by 4 bases, with 11 bases between.

The CDR3 nucleotides are TGCGCCAGCAGCCGGAGGGGGGGCGAGATTAACACTGAAGCTTTCTTT. This translates into CASSRRGGEINTEAFF. The chain has TRBV5-1 and TRBJ1-1; maybe TRBD1 (6 bases). Germline CDR1 SGHRS, CDR2 YFSETQ. Trimming took off 4 bases at V and 2 bases at J, with 18 bases between the two ends. This CDR3 region has 16 residues.

The chain recombines TRBV6-5 with TRBJ2-7; D call uncertain. The V and J ends lost 6 bases and 2 bases respectively, with 11 bases between them. Germline V gene lookup returns CDR1 MNHEY and CDR2 SVGAGI. The CDR3 loop spans 13 amino acids. Here the CDR3 DNA reads TGTGCCAGCAGGCGCGTGGCCACCTACGAGCAGTACTTC. Protein sequence: CASRRVATYEQYF.

In its sample, this clone was seen once. The chain employs TRBV19 and TRBJ2-3; 9 bases align to TRBD2. The CDR3 extends over 15 amino acids. V was clipped by 6 bases and J by 0 bases; unmatched bases: 4. Germline CDR1 LNHDA, CDR2 SQIVND (reference sequence). The chain's CDR3 is CASRKAGGSTDTQYF. CDR3 sequence (DNA): TGTGCCAGTAGAAAAGCGGGGGGTAGCACAGATACGCAGTATTTT.

This clone was seen a single time. The CDR3 here is CSVAELMNTEAFF. The CDR3 coding sequence is TGCAGCGTGGCAGAACTCATGAACACTGAAGCTTTCTTT. V is TRBV29-1 and J is TRBJ1-1; no reliable D call. The CDR3 totals 13 residues. V lost 6 bases to trimming and J lost 0 bases, with 11 bases between them. Germline CDR1 and CDR2: SQVTM and ANQGSEA.

The V call is TRBV7-3, the J call TRBJ2-1, with 8 bases that match TRBD2. V shed 1 base, J shed 10 bases, and the junction held 6 bases outside the gene matches. The germline V gene encodes CDR1 SGHTA and CDR2 FQGTGA. The CDR3 extends over 14 amino acids. CDR3 DNA sequence: TGTGCCAGCAGCTTAATAGCGGGGCCCTCGGAGCAGTTCTTC. It specifies CASSLIAGPSEQFF.

V usage is TRBV6-5 and J usage is TRBJ2-2; D might be TRBD1 (6 bases). Germline V gene sequence: CDR1 MNHEY, CDR2 SVGAGI. This CDR3 spans 15 amino acids. V lost 5 bases and J 2 bases, leaving 12 bases between the germline ends. The CDR3 DNA follows: TGTGCCAGCAGTCCCGGGACACCTAACACCGGGGAGCTGTTTTTT. It translates to CASSPGTPNTGELFF.

As concerns this clone: Sequence at one end of the junction differs from germline and may be a read error. The chain recombines TRBV4-3 with TRBJ2-7; D not resolved. The CDR3 is made up of 14 amino acids. Germline CDR1 and CDR2: LGHNA and YSLEER. CDR3: CPSSRGRVGYEQYF. DNA for the CDR3: TGCCCCAGCAGCCGCGGCCGGGTAGGGTACGAGCAGTACTTC.

This chain connects TRBV5-1 to TRBJ2-1; D possibly corresponds to TRBD2 (7 bases). The CDR3 runs to 13 residues. Germline V lookup: CDR1 SGHRS, CDR2 YFSETQ. The V gene lost 2 bases and the J gene lost 9 bases, with 12 bases spanning the gap. The CDR3: CASSFNREGEQFF. In DNA, the CDR3 is TGCGCCAGCAGCTTCAACAGGGAGGGTGAGCAGTTCTTC.

The V gene is TRBV19, the J gene TRBJ1-2, with 10 bases fitting TRBD1. This CDR3 spans 14 amino acids. The trim removed 5 bases at V and 6 bases at J, leaving 6 bases unmatched. CDR1 is LNHDA, CDR2 SQIVND, per germline (reference sequence). DNA for the CDR3: TGTGCCAGTAGTCAGAGGGGGACAGGGGATGGCTACACCTTC. Its translation: CASSQRGTGDGYTF. Full variable domain (outside the CDR3, taken from reference TRBV19 and TRBJ1-2): DGGITQSPKYLFRKEGQNVTLSCEQNLNHDAMYWYRQDPGQGLRLIYYSQIVNDFQKGDIAEGYSVSREKKESFPLTVTSAQKNPTAFYLCASSQRGTGDGYTFGSGTRLTVV.

The chain couples TRBV28 to TRBJ1-2; D is undetermined. The V end was cut by 8 bases, the J end by 4 bases, with 14 bases between. This CDR3 contains 13 residues. Germline values: CDR1 MDHEN, CDR2 SYDVKM. The CDR3 region has the DNA TGTGCCAGCTACAAACCCAAGAGCTATGGCTACACCTTC. This gives the protein CASYKPKSYGYTF.

V usage is TRBV18 and J usage is TRBJ1-2; D might be TRBD1 (5 bases). V lost 1 base and J 6 bases, leaving 9 bases between the germline ends. The CDR3 contains 13 residues. Germline V gene lookup returns CDR1 KGHSH and CDR2 LQKENI. Here the CDR3 DNA reads TGTGCCAGCTCACCACGTCAGGGAGATGGCTACACCTTC. Translation: CASSPRQGDGYTF.

V gene TRBV19 combines with J gene TRBJ2-7; tentative D call: TRBD1 (5 bases). This CDR3 contains 15 residues. The germline gives CDR1 LNHDA, CDR2 SQIVND (reference sequence). Trimming took 5 bases from V and 0 from J, leaving 14 bases between them. The CDR3 here is CASSRSGQGSYEQYF. CDR3 bases: TGTGCCAGTAGTCGGTCAGGGCAGGGCTCCTACGAGCAGTACTTC.

The V and J genes are TRBV7-7 and TRBJ2-5, with 9 bases fitting TRBD2. The V segment lost 4 bases and the J segment 5 bases; nucleotides outside the gene matches: 5. The V gene's germline CDR1 is SSHAT and CDR2 FNYEAQ (reference sequence). The CDR3 is made up of 14 amino acids. CDR3 sequence reads: CASSSGLAPETQYF. The DNA of the CDR3 is TGTGCCAGCAGCTCAGGACTAGCGCCGGAGACCCAGTACTTC.

This chain joins TRBV5-8 and TRBJ2-5, with 10 bases aligning to TRBD2. CDR1 and CDR2 (germline): SGHTS, YDEGEE. Trimming cost V 2 bases and J 1 base; bases outside gene matches: 2. The length of the CDR3 is 15 residues. The CDR3 is CASSFQRGGQETQYF. DNA for the CDR3: TGTGCCAGCAGCTTCCAGCGGGGGGGCCAAGAGACCCAGTACTTC.

This clone was detected once. V is TRBV6-6 and J is TRBJ2-3, with D perhaps assigned TRBD1 or TRBD2 (5 bases each). The CDR3 contains 17 residues. The germline gives CDR1 MNHNY, CDR2 SVGAGI (reference sequence). Trimming pared 6 bases from V and 6 bases from J, leaving 25 bases between. The CDR3 DNA reads TGTGCCAGCAGGCGAGCCGGGACCTACCTCCCGGCGGATACGCAGTATTTT. The encoded protein is CASRRAGTYLPADTQYF.

The gene calls are TRBV7-2 and TRBJ2-1, with D perhaps given as TRBD1 or TRBD2 (5 bases each). The CDR3 contains 17 residues. With 0 bases removed from V and 4 bases from J, the gap between germline ends came to 16 bases. Germline-derived CDR1 and CDR2 are SGHTA and FQGNSA. The CDR3 DNA sequence: TGTGCCAGCAGCTTAGCCCCCCTGGGGGTGAAGTACAATGAGCAGTTCTTC. This gives the protein CASSLAPLGVKYNEQFF.

The CDR3 spells CASSERGGRPDGYTF. In DNA, the CDR3 is TGTGCCAGCAGTGAAAGGGGTGGGAGGCCGGATGGCTACACCTTC. The rearrangement uses TRBV2 and TRBJ1-2, with D possibly matching TRBD1 (5 bases). Trimming stripped 2 bases from V and 6 bases from J, with 16 bases between. The CDR3 extends over 15 amino acids. Germline V lookup: CDR1 SNHLY, CDR2 FYNNEI.

The chain links TRBV7-9 to TRBJ2-7, with a tentative D call TRBD2 (6 bases). The germline V and J ends were trimmed by 5 bases and 0 bases, with 17 bases remaining between them. This CDR3 spans 16 amino acids. CDR1 SEHNR and CDR2 FQNEAQ come from the germline V gene (reference sequence). DNA for the CDR3: TGTGCCAGCAGCCTTAGCGCGGGAACGCGCTCCTACGAGCAGTACTTC. As protein: CASSLSAGTRSYEQYF.

The genes are TRBV5-1 and TRBJ1-5; D may be TRBD1 (5 bases). The CDR3 is 15 amino acids. Germline values: CDR1 SGHRS, CDR2 YFSETQ. V lost 0 bases and J 0 bases, leaving 7 bases between the germline ends. The CDR3 DNA sequence: TGCGCCAGCAGCTTGGCAGGGAATAGCAATCAGCCCCAGCATTTT. Amino acids: CASSLAGNSNQPQHF.

The rearrangement uses TRBV28 and TRBJ1-4; 11 nucleotides agree with TRBD1. With 6 bases clipped from V and 10 bases from J, the junction kept 7 bases outside the gene matches. The CDR3 length is 14 residues. Germline V gives CDR1 MDHEN, CDR2 SYDVKM. For the CDR3, the DNA is TGTGCCAGCAGGCGTAGGGGGACAGGGGGAAAACTGTTTTTT. Its translation: CASRRRGTGGKLFF.